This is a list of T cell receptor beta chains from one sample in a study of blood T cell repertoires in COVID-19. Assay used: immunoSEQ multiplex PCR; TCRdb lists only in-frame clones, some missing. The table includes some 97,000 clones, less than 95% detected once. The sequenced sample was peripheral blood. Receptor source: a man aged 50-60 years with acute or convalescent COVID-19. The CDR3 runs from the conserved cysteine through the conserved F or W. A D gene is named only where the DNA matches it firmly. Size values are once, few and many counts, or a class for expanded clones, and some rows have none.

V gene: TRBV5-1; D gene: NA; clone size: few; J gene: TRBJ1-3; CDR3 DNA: TGCGCCAGCAGCTCCGACCGGGGGGGGACTGGAAACACCATATATTTT; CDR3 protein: CASSSDRGGTGNTIYF
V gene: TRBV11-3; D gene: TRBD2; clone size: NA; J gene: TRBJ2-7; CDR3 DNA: TGTGCCAGCAGCTCCGAGAGGAGCGGGAGCTACGAGCAGTACTTC; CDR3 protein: CASSSERSGSYEQYF
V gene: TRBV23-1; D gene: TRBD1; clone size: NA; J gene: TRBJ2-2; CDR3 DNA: TGCGCCAGCAGTCAAGGGCGACAGGGGCCTATCCCCACCCGCACCGGGGAGCTGTTTTTT; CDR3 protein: CASSQGRQGPIPTRTGELFF
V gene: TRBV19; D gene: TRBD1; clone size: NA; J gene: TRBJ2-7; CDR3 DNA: TGTGCCAGTAGTATCTTCAGGGGGACCTACGAGCAGTACTTC; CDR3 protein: CASSIFRGTYEQYF
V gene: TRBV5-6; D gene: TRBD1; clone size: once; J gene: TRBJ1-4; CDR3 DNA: TGTGCCAGCAGCGCGTGGTCCAGGGGGGATGAAAAACTGTTTTTT; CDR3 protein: CASSAWSRGDEKLFF
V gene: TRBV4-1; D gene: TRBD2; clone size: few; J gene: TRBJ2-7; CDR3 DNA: TGCGCCAGCAGCCAAGACGGGCGGGAGACATCCTACGAGCAGTACTTC; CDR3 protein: CASSQDGRETSYEQYF
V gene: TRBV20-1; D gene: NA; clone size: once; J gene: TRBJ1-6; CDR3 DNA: TGCAGTGCTAGTGGCAGGGAATATTCACCCCTCCACTTT; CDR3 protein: CSASGREYSPLHF
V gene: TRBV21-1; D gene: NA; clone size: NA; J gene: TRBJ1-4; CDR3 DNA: TGTGCCTTGCGAAACGGTAGGGAGGAAGGAACTAATGAAAAACTGTTTTTT; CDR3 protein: CALRNGREEGTNEKLFF
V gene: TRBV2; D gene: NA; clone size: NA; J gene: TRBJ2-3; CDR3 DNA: TGTGCCAGCAAGGGGCCGGCTGAACCCTCTAGCACAGATACGCAGTATTTT; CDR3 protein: CASKGPAEPSSTDTQYF
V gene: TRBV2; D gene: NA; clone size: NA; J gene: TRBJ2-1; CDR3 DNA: TGTGCCAGCAGGGGGAGCTCCTACAATGAGCAGTTCTTC; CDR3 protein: CASRGSSYNEQFF
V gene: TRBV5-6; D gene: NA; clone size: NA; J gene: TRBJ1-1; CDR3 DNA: TGTGCCAGCAGCTTGGGGCCTGAAGCTTTCTTT; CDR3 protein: CASSLGPEAFF
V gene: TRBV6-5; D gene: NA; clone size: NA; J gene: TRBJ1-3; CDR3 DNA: TGTGCCAGCAGTTACTCTTTGCGGGGATACACCATATATTTT; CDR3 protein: CASSYSLRGYTIYF
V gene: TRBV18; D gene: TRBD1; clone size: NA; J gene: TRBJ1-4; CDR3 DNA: TGTGCCAGCTCACCGGGGACAGTTGGGACTGAAAAACTGTTTTTT; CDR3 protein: CASSPGTVGTEKLFF
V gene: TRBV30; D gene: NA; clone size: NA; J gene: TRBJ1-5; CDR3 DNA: TGTGCCTGGAGTGCATCGGGGGTCTCTCATCAGCCCCAGCATTTT; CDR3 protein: CAWSASGVSHQPQHF
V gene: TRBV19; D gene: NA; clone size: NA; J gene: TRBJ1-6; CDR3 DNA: TGTGCCAGTAGTGAGACAGGTGATTCACCCCTCCACTTT; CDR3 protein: CASSETGDSPLHF
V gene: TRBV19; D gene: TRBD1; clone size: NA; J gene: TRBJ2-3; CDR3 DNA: TGTGCCAGTAGTATAGGGGACAGGGTTCCCACAGATACGCAGTATTTT; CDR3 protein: CASSIGDRVPTDTQYF
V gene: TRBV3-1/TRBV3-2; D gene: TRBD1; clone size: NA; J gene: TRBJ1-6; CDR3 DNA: TGTGCCAGCAGCCAACCCCCGACAGGGACATATCGATCACCCCTCCACTTT; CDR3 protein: CASSQPPTGTYRSPLHF
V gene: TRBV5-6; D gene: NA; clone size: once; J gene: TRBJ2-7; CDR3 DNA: TGTGCCAGCAGCTTGGGACTCAGTTTCTACGAGCAGTACTTC; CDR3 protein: CASSLGLSFYEQYF
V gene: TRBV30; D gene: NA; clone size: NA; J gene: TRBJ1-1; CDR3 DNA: TGTGCCTGGAGTGCAATGGGGGGTGCCGCTTTCTTT; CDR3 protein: CAWSAMGGAAFF
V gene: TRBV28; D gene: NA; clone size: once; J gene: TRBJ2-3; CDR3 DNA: TGTGCCAGCACTCGAAGCGATGCCTTCACAGATACGCAGTATTTT; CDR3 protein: CASTRSDAFTDTQYF
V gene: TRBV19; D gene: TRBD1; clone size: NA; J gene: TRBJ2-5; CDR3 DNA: TGTGCCAGTCAACGGGACAGGGGAGAGACCCAGTACTTC; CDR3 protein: CASQRDRGETQYF
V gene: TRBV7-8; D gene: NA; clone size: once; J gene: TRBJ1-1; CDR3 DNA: TGTGCCAGCAGCTTAGACCGGGGGAACACTGAAGCTTTCTTT; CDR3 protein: CASSLDRGNTEAFF
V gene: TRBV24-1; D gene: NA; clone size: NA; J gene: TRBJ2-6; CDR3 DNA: TGTGCCACCAGTAAAAACGAGGCCATCTCTGGGGCCAACGTCCTGACTTTC; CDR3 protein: CATSKNEAISGANVLTF
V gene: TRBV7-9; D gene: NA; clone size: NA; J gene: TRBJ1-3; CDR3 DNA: TGTGCCAGCAGCCTAGACGGGAGCTCTGGAAACACCATATATTTT; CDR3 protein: CASSLDGSSGNTIYF
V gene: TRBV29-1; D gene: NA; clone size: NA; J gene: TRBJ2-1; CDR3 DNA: TGCAGCGTAGATATGACAGGGAGGCGCTACAATGAGCAGTTCTTC; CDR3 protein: CSVDMTGRRYNEQFF
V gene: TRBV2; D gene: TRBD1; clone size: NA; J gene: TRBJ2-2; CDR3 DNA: TGTGCCAGCAGAGGAGGGACAGGGGGAGGCGGCGGGGAGCTGTTTTTT; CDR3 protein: CASRGGTGGGGGELFF
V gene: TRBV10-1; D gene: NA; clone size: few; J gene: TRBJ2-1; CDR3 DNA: TGCGCCAGCAGTGAACCAGGGCTAAGGGATGAGCAGTTCTTC; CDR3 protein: CASSEPGLRDEQFF
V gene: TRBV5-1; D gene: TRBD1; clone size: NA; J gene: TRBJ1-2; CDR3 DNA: TGCGCCAGCAGCTCCGCCGGGACAGACCCTTGGGTCTATGGCTACACCTTC; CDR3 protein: CASSSAGTDPWVYGYTF
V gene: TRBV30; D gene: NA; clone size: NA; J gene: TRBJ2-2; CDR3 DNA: TGTGCCTGGAGTTCCCAGGGGGGACGCACCGGGGAGCTGTTTTTT; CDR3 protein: CAWSSQGGRTGELFF
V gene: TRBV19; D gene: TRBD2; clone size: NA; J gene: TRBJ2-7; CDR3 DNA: TGTGCCAGTAGTCTCTCGGTACGACTAGCGGGAGGAACCTACGAGCAGTACTTC; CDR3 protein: CASSLSVRLAGGTYEQYF
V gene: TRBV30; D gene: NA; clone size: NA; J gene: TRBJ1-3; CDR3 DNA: TGTGCCTGGAGTCCCACACCCCCTGGAAACACCATATATTTT; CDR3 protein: CAWSPTPPGNTIYF
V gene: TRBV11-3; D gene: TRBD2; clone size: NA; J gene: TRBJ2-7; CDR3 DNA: TGTGCCAGCAGCCCGGGACTAGCGGGAGATGTAGGAAGAATTCACGAGCAGTACTTC; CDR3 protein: CASSPGLAGDVGRIHEQYF
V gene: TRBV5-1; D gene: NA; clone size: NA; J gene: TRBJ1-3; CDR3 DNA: TGCGCCAGCAGCCCACAGGTGACCTCTGGAAACACCATATATTTT; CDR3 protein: CASSPQVTSGNTIYF
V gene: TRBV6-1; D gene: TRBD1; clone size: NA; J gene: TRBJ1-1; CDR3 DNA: TGTGCCAGCAGTGAAGGTGCAGGGGGCTACACTGAAGCTTTCTTT; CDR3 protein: CASSEGAGGYTEAFF
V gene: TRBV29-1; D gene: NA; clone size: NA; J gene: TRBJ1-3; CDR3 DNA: TGCAGCGCCACGTCTCGGGGAGGAGTTGGAAACACCATATATTTT; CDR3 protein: CSATSRGGVGNTIYF
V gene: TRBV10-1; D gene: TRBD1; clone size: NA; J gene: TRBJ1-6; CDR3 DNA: TGCGCCAGCACCCGGGACAGGGTAAGCTCCTATAATTCACCCCTCCACTTT; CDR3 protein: CASTRDRVSSYNSPLHF
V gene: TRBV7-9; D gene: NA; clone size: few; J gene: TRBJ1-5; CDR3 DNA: TGTGCCAGCAGCCCCGAGGGCAATCAGCCCCAGCATTTT; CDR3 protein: CASSPEGNQPQHF
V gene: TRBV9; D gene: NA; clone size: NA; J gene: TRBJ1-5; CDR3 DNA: TGTGCCAGCAGCGCGGGGGGGTATAGCAATCAGCCCCAGCATTTT; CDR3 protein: CASSAGGYSNQPQHF
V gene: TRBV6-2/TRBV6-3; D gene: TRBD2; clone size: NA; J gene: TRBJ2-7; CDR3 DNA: TGTGCCAGCAGCAGACTAGCGGGAGGTCCCACCTACGAGCAGTACTTC; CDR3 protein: CASSRLAGGPTYEQYF
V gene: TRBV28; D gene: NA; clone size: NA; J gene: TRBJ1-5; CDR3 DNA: TGTGCCAGCAGTAGAGGAAATCAGCCCCAGCATTTT; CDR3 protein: CASSRGNQPQHF
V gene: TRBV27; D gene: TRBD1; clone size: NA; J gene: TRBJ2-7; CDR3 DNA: TGTGCCAGCAGTTTATACACAGGGGATTCTTACGAGCAGTACTTC; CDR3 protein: CASSLYTGDSYEQYF
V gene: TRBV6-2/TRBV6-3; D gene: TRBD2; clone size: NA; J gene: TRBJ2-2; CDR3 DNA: TGTGCCAGCAGTTCCGTAGCGGGCGGCACCGGGGAGCTGTTTTTT; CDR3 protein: CASSSVAGGTGELFF
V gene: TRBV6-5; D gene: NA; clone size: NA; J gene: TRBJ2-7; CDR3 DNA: TGTGCCAGCAGTTATGACAGTACCTACGAGCAGTACTTC; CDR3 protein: CASSYDSTYEQYF
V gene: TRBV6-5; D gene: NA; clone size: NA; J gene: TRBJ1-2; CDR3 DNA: TGTGCCAGCTCGGGGAAGGATGGCTACACCTTC; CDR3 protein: CASSGKDGYTF
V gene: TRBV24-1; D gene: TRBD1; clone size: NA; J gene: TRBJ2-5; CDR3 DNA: TGTGCCACCAGTGACCCGGGACAGCAAGAGACCCAGTACTTC; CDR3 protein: CATSDPGQQETQYF
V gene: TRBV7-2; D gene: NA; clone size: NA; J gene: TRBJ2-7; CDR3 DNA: TGTGCCAGCAGCTCCACCAGGGGCTACGAGCAGTACTTC; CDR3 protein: CASSSTRGYEQYF
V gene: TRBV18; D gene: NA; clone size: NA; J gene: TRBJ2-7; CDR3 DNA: TGTGCCAGCTCACCGGCCTCCTACGAGCAGTACTTC; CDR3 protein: CASSPASYEQYF
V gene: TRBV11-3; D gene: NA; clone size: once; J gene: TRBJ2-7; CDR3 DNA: TGTGCCAGCAGCTTAAATAGCGGCTACGAGCAGTACTTC; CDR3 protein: CASSLNSGYEQYF
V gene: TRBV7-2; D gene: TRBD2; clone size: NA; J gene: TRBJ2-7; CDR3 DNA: TGTGCCAGCATTAACTACCTAGCGGGAGACCACGAGCAGTACTTC; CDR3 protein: CASINYLAGDHEQYF